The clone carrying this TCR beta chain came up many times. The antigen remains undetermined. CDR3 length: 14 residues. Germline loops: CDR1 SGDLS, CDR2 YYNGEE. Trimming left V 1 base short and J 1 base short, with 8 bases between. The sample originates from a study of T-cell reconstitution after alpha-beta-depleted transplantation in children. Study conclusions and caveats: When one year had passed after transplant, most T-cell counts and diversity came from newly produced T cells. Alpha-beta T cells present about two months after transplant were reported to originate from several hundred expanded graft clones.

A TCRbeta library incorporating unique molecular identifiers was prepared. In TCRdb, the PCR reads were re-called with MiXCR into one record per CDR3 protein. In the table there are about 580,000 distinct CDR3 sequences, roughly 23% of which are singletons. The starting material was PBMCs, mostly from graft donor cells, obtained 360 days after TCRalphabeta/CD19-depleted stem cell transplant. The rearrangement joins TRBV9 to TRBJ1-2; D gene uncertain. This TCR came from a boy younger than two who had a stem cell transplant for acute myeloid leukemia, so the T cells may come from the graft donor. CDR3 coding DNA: TGTGCCAGCAGCGTATTAGCCAGTAACTATGGCTACACCTTC. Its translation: CASSVLASNYGYTF.